These 7 T cell receptor beta chains share one sample of origin, sequenced in a study of blood T cell repertoires in COVID-19. Some clones are missing from TCRdb's copy, which holds only in-frame ones; the method was immunoSEQ multiplex PCR. The table includes approximately 160,000 clones, over 85% detected once. Material for sequencing was peripheral blood. The receptors here all came from a woman aged 55-69 years with COVID-19, enrolled during active disease.

CDR3 amino acids: CASSPRGGQFF. In DNA, the CDR3 is TGTGCCAGCAGCCCCCGGGGGGGCCAGTTCTTC. The V gene is TRBV14, the J gene TRBJ2-1, with TRBD2 matching over 8 bases. J lost 13 bases, V lost 4 bases, and 3 bases had no gene match. Germline CDR1 SGHDN, CDR2 FVKESK. The CDR3 contains 11 residues.

The chain uses TRBV5-4 and TRBJ2-1; weak D call: TRBD2 (7 bases). The V and J ends lost 3 bases and 2 bases respectively, with 15 bases between them. This CDR3 is built from 16 residues. Per germline, CDR1 SGHNT and CDR2 YYREEE (reference sequence). CDR3 protein: CASSSNPGGPYNEQFF. Here the CDR3 DNA reads TGTGCCAGCAGCTCAAACCCGGGGGGCCCCTACAATGAGCAGTTCTTC.

CDR3 sequence: CASSIAASRNTEAFF. CDR3 bases: TGTGCCAGCAGTATCGCCGCCTCTAGGAACACTGAAGCTTTCTTT. This rearrangement joins TRBV2 to TRBJ1-1; D gene uncertain. Trimming cost V 5 bases and J 1 base, with 14 bases left between them. This CDR3 is built from 15 residues. In germline, CDR1 is SNHLY, CDR2 FYNNEI.

As DNA, the CDR3 is TGCAGCGTTCAAGGACAGGGGCAGGGCACTGAAGCTTTCTTT. Translation: CSVQGQGQGTEAFF. The genes are TRBV29-1 and TRBJ1-1; 9 nucleotides agree with TRBD1. V was clipped by 5 bases and J by 4 bases; unmatched bases: 8. The length of the CDR3 is 14 residues. Per germline, CDR1 SQVTM and CDR2 ANQGSEA.

The chain couples TRBV25-1 to TRBJ1-1, with a weak D call TRBD1 (6 bases). CDR1 MGHDK and CDR2 SYGVNS come from the germline V gene. This CDR3 has 14 residues. Between the trimmed V and J ends, which lost 1 base and 5 bases, there was a span of 11 bases. The CDR3 DNA reads as TGTGCCAGCAGTGAATTTGGCAGGGGTACTGAAGCTTTCTTT. Amino acid sequence: CASSEFGRGTEAFF.

On this clone: At one end, the junction sequence differs from germline, possibly due to a read error. This chain connects TRBV7-7 to TRBJ2-3; TRBD1 might be the D (6 bases). This CDR3 spans 13 amino acids. The germline gives CDR1 SSHAT, CDR2 FNYEAQ (reference sequence). Written as DNA, the CDR3 is TGTGCTAGCAGCTTTTCAGGGGAGGATACGCAGTATTTT. Its protein product is CASSFSGEDTQYF. Based on the CDR3 plus reference TRBV7-7 and TRBJ2-3, the full variable domain is GAGVSQSPRYKVTKRGQDVTLRCDPISSHATLYWYQQALGQGPEFLTYFNYEAQPDKSGLPSDRFSAERPEGSISTLTIQRTEQRDSAMYRCASSFSGEDTQYFGPGTRLTVL.

V usage is TRBV12-3 or TRBV12-4 and J usage is TRBJ1-2; the match to TRBD1 covers 7 bases. J was trimmed by 6 bases and V by 6 bases; bases with no gene match: 4. The CDR3 runs 12 residues. The CDR3 loop is CASSGTADGYTF. The CDR3 coding sequence is TGTGCCAGCAGCGGGACAGCGGATGGCTACACCTTC.